Following are 10 T cell receptor beta chains from one sample sequenced in a study of blood T cell repertoires in COVID-19. The data were produced by immunoSEQ multiplex PCR, yet TCRdb's version contains in-frame clones alone and is incomplete. The sample contains approximately 290,000 clones, around 85% of which appear only once. Sequenced input: peripheral blood. These receptors were obtained from a human donor with COVID-19, enrolled during active disease. The donor label of this sample is uncertain.

Of note for this clone: A much bigger clone sits one base away, suggesting this may be a read error. The chain links TRBV5-5 to TRBJ2-3; D unclear. The V gene lost 2 bases and the J gene lost 0 bases, with 4 bases spanning the gap. In germline, CDR1 is SGHKS, CDR2 YYEKEE (reference sequence). The CDR3 is 13 amino acids. CDR3 nucleotides: TGTGCCAGCAGCTTCCAAAGCACAGATACGCAGTATTTT. Protein product: CASSFQSTDTQYF.

The chain recombines TRBV30 with TRBJ2-3; possible D gene TRBD1, 6 bases. Looked up from germline, CDR1 is GTSNPN and CDR2 is SVGIG (reference sequence). This CDR3 has 14 residues. V was clipped by 2 bases and J by 4 bases, with 13 bases between them. For the CDR3, the DNA is TGTGCCTGGAGTCCTGGGGGCGGCGCAGATACGCAGTATTTT. Translation gives CAWSPGGGADTQYF.

The chain employs TRBV19 and TRBJ2-3; D is possibly TRBD2 (5 bases). Germline CDR1 is LNHDA and CDR2 is SQIVND (reference sequence). This CDR3 spans 15 amino acids. V shed 4 bases and J shed 0 bases, with 11 bases lying between them. The CDR3 sequence: CASSRRHDSTDTQYF. DNA for the CDR3: TGTGCCAGTAGTAGGAGGCATGACAGCACAGATACGCAGTATTTT. Based on the CDR3 plus reference TRBV19 and TRBJ2-3, the full variable domain is DGGITQSPKYLFRKEGQNVTLSCEQNLNHDAMYWYRQDPGQGLRLIYYSQIVNDFQKGDIAEGYSVSREKKESFPLTVTSAQKNPTAFYLCASSRRHDSTDTQYFGPGTRLTVL.

On this clone: This specimen includes other DNA sequences encoding the same CDR3. The rearrangement uses TRBV19 and TRBJ1-2; TRBD1 matches 8 bases. The CDR3 loop spans 14 amino acids. The germline gives CDR1 LNHDA, CDR2 SQIVND (reference sequence). Trimming took 4 bases from V and 4 from J; bases not matched to a gene: 5. For the CDR3, the DNA is TGTGCCAGTAGTACCCAGGGGGCCGGCTATGGCTACACCTTC. It specifies CASSTQGAGYGYTF.

V gene TRBV7-3 combines with J gene TRBJ2-7; TRBD1 might be the D (6 bases). This CDR3 comprises 12 residues. V shed 3 bases and J shed 8 bases, with 11 bases lying between them. Germline CDR1 SGHTA, CDR2 FQGTGA. The CDR3 reads CASSFPGTQQYF. The CDR3 coding sequence is TGTGCCAGCAGCTTCCCAGGGACACAGCAGTACTTC.

The gene calls are TRBV9 and TRBJ2-1; 11 nucleotides match TRBD2. V was pared by 3 bases and J by 8 bases, with 7 bases of the junction left unmatched. The CDR3 has 15 amino acids. Germline loops: CDR1 SGDLS, CDR2 YYNGEE. The CDR3 DNA sequence: TGTGCCAGCAGCGCACTAGCGGGAGTCTTGGATGAGCAGTTCTTC. Translated: CASSALAGVLDEQFF. The full variable domain, rest sourced from reference TRBV9 and TRBJ2-1, is DSGVTQTPKHLITATGQRVTLRCSPRSGDLSVYWYQQSLDQGLQFLIQYYNGEERAKGNILERFSAQQFPDLHSELNLSSLELGDSALYFCASSALAGVLDEQFFGPGTRLTVL.

V and J are TRBV5-1 and TRBJ1-1, with 10 bases that match TRBD1. Germline V gene lookup returns CDR1 SGHRS and CDR2 YFSETQ. The CDR3 is made up of 17 amino acids. J gave up 4 bases and V 3 bases, and 12 bases lay outside the gene matches. Written as DNA, the CDR3 is TGCGCCAGCAGCTCCATTGAGACAGGGGGCCCTGGCACTGAAGCTTTCTTT. Amino acid sequence: CASSSIETGGPGTEAFF. Combining the CDR3 with reference TRBV5-1 and TRBJ1-1 gives the whole variable domain KAGVTQTPRYLIKTRGQQVTLSCSPISGHRSVSWYQQTPGQGLQFLFEYFSETQRNKGNFPGRFSGRQFSNSRSEMNVSTLELGDSALYLCASSSIETGGPGTEAFFGQGTRLTVV.

V is TRBV4-2 and J is TRBJ1-4, with D maybe TRBD1 (5 bases). V was clipped by 1 base and J by 7 bases, with 10 bases between them. Germline assignment: CDR1 LGHNA and CDR2 YNFKEQ. The CDR3 runs to 14 residues. The CDR3 DNA sequence: TGTGCCAGCAGCCAAGGGGACTCGGGTGAAAAACTGTTTTTT. Translated, it gives CASSQGDSGEKLFF.

As to this clone: One end of the junction is discordant with germline, which a read error may explain. The rearrangement uses TRBV9 and TRBJ2-1; D is perhaps TRBD2 (6 bases). Per the germline V gene, CDR1 is SGDLS and CDR2 is YYNGEE. This CDR3 is 13 amino acids long. CDR3 nucleotide sequence: TGTGCCAGCAGCGTGGGGGGTGTAGGGCCTTGGCTCTTC. Its protein is CASSVGGVGPWLF.

The V gene is TRBV11-2, the J gene TRBJ2-1, with 14 bases that match TRBD2. The ends lost 1 base at V and 6 bases at J; junction bases unmatched: 2. The CDR3 is 16 amino acids. From germline, CDR1 is SGHAT and CDR2 FQNNGV. CDR3 DNA: TGTGCCAGCAGCTTAGTAGGGACTAGCGGGAGCAATGAGCAGTTCTTC. This sequence encodes CASSLVGTSGSNEQFF.